This T cell receptor beta chain is from a study of technical replicates of blood from a few donors. V lost 1 base to trimming and J lost 6 bases, with 8 bases between them. Germline V gene data show CDR1 as SGHTA and CDR2 as FQGTGA. The CDR3 is made up of 13 amino acids. Clones were sequenced by immunoSEQ multiplex PCR, and TCRdb holds only the in-frame ones, with some missing. The sample lists under 80,000 clones, nearly 98% occurring once. The material sequenced was T cells isolated from PBMCs. This receptor was taken from a human donor in good health. V usage is TRBV7-3 and J usage is TRBJ2-3; D is possibly TRBD2 (5 bases). This CDR3 is CASSLMRGDTQYF. CDR3 DNA sequence: TGTGCCAGCAGCTTAATGAGAGGGGATACGCAGTATTTT.